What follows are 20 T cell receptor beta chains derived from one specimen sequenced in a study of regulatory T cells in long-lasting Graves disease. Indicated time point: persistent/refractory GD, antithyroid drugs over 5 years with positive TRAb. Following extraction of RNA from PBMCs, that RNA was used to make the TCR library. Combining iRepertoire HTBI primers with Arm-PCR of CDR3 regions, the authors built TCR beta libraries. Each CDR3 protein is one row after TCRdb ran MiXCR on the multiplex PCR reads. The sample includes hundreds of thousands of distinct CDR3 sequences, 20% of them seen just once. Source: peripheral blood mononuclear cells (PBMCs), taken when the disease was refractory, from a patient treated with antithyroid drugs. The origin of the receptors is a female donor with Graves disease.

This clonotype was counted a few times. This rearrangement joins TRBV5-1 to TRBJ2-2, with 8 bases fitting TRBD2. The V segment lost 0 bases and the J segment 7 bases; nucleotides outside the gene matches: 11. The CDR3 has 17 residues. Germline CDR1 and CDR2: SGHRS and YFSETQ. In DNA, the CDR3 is TGCGCCAGCAGCTTGGGTCTGCTAGCGGGCCTCTTCGGGGAGCTGTTTTTT. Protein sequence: CASSLGLLAGLFGELFF.

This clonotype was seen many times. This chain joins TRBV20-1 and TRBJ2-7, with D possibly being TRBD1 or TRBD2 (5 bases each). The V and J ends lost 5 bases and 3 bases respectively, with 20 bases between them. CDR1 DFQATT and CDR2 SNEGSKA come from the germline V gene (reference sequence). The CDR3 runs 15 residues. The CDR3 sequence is CSAFRDRRGYYEQYF. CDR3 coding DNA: TGCAGTGCTTTCCGGGACCGCCGGGGATACTACGAGCAGTACTTC.

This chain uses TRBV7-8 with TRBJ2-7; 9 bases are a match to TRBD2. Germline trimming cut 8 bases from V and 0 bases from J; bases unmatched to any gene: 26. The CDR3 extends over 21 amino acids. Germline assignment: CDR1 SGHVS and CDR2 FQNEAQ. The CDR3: CASSSSLETGSGSSYSYEQYF. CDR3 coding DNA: TGTGCCAGCTCCTCCTCCTTAGAGACGGGTAGCGGGAGTTCTTACTCCTACGAGCAGTACTTC.

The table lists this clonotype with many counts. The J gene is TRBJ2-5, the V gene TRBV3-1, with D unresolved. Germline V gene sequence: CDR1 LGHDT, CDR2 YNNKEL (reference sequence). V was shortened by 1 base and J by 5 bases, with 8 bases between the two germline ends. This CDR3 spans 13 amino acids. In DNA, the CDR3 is TGTGCCAGCAGCCAAGGCCGGTATGAGACCCAGTACTTC. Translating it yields CASSQGRYETQYF.

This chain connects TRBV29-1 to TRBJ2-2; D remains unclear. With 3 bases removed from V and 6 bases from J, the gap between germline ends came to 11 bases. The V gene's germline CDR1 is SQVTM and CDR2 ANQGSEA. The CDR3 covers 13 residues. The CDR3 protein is CSVESLWPGELFF. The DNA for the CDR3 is TGCAGCGTTGAGAGTCTTTGGCCCGGGGAGCTGTTTTTT.

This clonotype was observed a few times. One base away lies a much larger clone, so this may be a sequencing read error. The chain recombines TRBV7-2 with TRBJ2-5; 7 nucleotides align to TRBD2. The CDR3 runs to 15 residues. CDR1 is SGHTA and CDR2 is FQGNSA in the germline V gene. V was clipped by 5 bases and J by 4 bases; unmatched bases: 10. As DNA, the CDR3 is TGTGCCAGCAGCCCCTTGGTGGGAGGGGTAGAGACCCAGTACTTC. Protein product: CASSPLVGGVETQYF.

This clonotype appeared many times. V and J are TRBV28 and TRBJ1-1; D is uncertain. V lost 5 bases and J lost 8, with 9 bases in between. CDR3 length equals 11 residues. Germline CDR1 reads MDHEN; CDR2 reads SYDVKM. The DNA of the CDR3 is TGTGCCAGCAGTCTCCAGTGGGAAGCTTTCTTT. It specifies CASSLQWEAFF.

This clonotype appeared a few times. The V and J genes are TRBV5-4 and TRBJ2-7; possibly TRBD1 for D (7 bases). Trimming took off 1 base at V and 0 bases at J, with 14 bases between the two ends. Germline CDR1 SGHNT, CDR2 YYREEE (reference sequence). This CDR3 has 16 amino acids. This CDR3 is CASSLSGGQSSYEQYF. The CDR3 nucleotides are TGTGCCAGCAGCTTGTCAGGGGGGCAGAGCTCCTACGAGCAGTACTTC.

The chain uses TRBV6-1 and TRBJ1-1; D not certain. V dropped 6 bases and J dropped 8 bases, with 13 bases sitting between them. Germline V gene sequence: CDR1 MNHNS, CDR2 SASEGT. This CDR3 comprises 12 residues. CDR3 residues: CASSSGSREAFF. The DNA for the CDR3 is TGTGCCAGCAGCTCGGGGTCTCGAGAAGCTTTCTTT.

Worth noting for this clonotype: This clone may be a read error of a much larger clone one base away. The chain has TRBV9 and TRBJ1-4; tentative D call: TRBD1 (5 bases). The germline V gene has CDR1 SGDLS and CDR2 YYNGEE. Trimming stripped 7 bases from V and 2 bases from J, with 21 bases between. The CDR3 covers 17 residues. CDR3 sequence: CASGIPLRQWTNEKLFF. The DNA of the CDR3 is TGTGCCAGCGGCATCCCTCTCCGACAGTGGACTAATGAAAAACTGTTTTTT.

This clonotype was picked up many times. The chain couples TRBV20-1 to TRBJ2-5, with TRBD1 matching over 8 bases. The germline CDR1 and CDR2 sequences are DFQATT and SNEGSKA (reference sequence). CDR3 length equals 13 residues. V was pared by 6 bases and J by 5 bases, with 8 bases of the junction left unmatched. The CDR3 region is CSAGFRGQETQYF. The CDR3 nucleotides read TGCAGTGCGGGTTTCAGGGGGCAGGAGACCCAGTACTTC.

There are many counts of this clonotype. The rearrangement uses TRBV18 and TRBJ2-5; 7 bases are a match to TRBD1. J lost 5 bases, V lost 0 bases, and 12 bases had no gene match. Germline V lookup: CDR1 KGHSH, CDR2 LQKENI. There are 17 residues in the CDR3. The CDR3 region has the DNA TGTGCCAGCTCACCACCGTACCGAGGGGGCGCCGGGGAGACCCAGTACTTC. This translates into CASSPPYRGGAGETQYF.

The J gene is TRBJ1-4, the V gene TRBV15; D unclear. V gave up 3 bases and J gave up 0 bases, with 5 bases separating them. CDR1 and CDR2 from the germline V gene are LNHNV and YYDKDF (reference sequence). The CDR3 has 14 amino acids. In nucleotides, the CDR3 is TGTGCCACCAGCAGGCGGGCAACTAATGAAAAACTGTTTTTT. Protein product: CATSRRATNEKLFF.

The CDR3, as DNA: TGTGCCAGCAGTCCAGGACTAGCGAGAGACAATGAGCAGTTCTTC. Translation gives CASSPGLARDNEQFF. The V and J genes are TRBV7-9 and TRBJ2-1; 9 bases match TRBD2. V lost 6 bases to trimming and J lost 5 bases; unmatched junction nucleotides: 8. Per the germline V gene, CDR1 is SEHNR and CDR2 is FQNEAQ (reference sequence). There are 15 residues in the CDR3.

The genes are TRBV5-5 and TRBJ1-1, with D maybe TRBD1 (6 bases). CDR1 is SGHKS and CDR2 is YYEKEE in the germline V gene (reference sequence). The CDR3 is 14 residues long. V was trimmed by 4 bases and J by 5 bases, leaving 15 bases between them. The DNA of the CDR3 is TGTGCCAGCAGCGTAGGGGGATTCGGAACTGAAGCTTTCTTT. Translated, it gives CASSVGGFGTEAFF.

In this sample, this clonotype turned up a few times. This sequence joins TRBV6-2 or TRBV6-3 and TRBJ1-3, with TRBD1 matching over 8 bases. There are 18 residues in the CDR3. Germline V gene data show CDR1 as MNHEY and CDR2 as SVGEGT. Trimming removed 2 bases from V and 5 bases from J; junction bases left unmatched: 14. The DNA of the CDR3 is TGTGCCAGCAGTTACCCTACCGGAGACAGGGGCAATCGAAACACCATATATTTT. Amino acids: CASSYPTGDRGNRNTIYF.

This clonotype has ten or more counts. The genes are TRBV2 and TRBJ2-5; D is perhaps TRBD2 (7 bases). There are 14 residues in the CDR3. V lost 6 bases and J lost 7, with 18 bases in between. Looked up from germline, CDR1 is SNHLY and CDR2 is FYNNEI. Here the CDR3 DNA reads TGTGCCAGCAGGCCGGTGGGGGGGCGCGGGACCCAGTACTTC. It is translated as CASRPVGGRGTQYF. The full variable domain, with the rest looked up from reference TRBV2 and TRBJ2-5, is EPEVTQTPSHQVTQMGQEVILRCVPISNHLYFYWYRQILGQKVEFLVSFYNNEISEKSEIFDDQFSVERPDGSNFTLKIRSTKLEDSAMYFCASRPVGGRGTQYFGPGTRLLVL.

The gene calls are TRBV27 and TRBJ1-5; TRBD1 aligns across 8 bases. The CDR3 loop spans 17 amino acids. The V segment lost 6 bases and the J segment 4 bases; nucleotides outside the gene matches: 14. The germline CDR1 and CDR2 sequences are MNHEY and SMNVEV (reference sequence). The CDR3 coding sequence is TGTGCCAGCAGCCCCGGACAGGGCGGGATTGGGAATCAGCCCCAGCATTTT. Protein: CASSPGQGGIGNQPQHF.

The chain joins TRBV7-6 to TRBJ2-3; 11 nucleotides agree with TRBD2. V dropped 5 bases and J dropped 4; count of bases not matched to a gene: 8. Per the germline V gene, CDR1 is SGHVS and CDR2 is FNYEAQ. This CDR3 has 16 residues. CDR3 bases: TGTGCCAGCAGCCAGAGGGGGACTAGCGGAGCAGATACGCAGTATTTT. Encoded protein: CASSQRGTSGADTQYF.

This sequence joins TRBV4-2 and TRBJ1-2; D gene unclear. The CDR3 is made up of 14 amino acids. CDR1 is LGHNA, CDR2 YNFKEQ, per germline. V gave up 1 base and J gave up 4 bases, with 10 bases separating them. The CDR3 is CASSQVGSSYGYTF. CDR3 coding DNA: TGTGCCAGCAGCCAAGTAGGGAGCTCCTATGGCTACACCTTC.